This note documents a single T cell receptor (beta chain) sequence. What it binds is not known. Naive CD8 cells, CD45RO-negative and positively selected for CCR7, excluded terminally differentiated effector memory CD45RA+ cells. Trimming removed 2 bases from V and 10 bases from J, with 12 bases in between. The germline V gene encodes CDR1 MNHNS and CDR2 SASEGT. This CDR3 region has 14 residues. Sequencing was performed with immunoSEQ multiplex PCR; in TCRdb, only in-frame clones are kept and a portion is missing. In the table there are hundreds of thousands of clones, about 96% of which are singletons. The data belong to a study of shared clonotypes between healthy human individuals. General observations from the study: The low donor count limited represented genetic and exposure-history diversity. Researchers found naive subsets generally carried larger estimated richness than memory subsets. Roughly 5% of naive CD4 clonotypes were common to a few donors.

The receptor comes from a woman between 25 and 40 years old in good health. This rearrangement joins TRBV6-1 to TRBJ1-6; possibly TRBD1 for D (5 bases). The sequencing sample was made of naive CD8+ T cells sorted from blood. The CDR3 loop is CASSERGGGSPLHF. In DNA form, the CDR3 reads TGTGCCAGCAGTGAACGGGGGGGTGGGTCACCCCTCCACTTT.